This T cell receptor beta chain was found in a study of preoperative IRX-2 immunotherapy in early breast cancer. Specified treatment: preoperative locoregional IRX-2 cytokine immunotherapy. Preoperative locoregional IRX-2 cytokine immunotherapy was tested in the phase Ib source study. The repertoire was sequenced with immunoSEQ multiplex PCR; TCRdb's copy has only in-frame clones and lacks some. The table has 40,000 to 50,000 clones, approximately 80% seen once. This CDR3 is built from 16 residues. V was clipped by 1 base and J by 7 bases; unmatched bases: 6. Germline-derived CDR1 and CDR2 are MDHEN and SYDVKM.

V and J are TRBV28 and TRBJ2-7, with TRBD2 matching 14 bases. The source was tumor tissue, collected after IRX-2 immunotherapy. This sequence was found in a human donor with breast cancer. CDR3 bases: TGTGCCAGCAGTTTATACCGGACTAGCGGGAGGATAGAGCAGTACTTC. Protein sequence: CASSLYRTSGRIEQYF.